This TCR beta chain derives from a study of graft-versus-host responses after intestinal transplantation (dated by TCRdb to the early 2020s). Notes on the research overall: The transplants that recipients received were multivisceral, liver-intestinal, or isolated intestinal. Every recipient was given anti-thymocyte globulin induction, then maintenance tacrolimus and steroids for 3 to 4 years. After intestinal transplantation, graft-versus-host and host-versus-graft alloreactive T cell clones in the graft, circulation and bone marrow were tracked using bulk TCR-beta CDR3 sequencing. Alloreactive clones were identified by sequencing pre-transplant mixed lymphocyte reaction products and comparing them with unstimulated pre-transplant donor and recipient T cells. Of the 20 to 30 intestinal transplant recipients enrolled in the cohort, one of whom was a retransplant, 3 patients without pretransplant specimens were excluded. Donor T cell macrochimerism was defined as a peak of at least 4% donor T cells among recipient peripheral blood mononuclear cells. Rather than going through the commercial service, samples from three later patients were sequenced in-house on an Illumina MiSeq and processed with MiXCR.

The research as a whole found: Early after transplant, declines in HvG clones were associated with peak levels of circulating GvH clones. GvH clones were found in recipient bone marrow, and some of the GvH clones appeared earlier in ileal mucosa or blood, which is consistent with an intestinal mucosal origin. In patients with donor T cell macrochimerism, the allografts had high GvH to HvG T cell clonal ratios. Conclusions were limited by the relatively low number and heterogeneity of intestinal transplant patients.

The germline V and J ends show losses of 6 bases and 0 bases respectively, and no gene match explains 7 bases of the junction. The germline V gene encodes CDR1 MNHNS and CDR2 SASEGT. The CDR3 contains 15 residues, cysteine and phenylalanine counted. The only DNA kept is the CDR3, 45 bases in frame from the first base. Libraries came from the immunoSEQ multiplex PCR assay. For most patients, genomic DNA was isolated with the Qiagen DNeasy Blood and Tissue Kit and shipped frozen to Adaptive Biotechnologies for TCR sequencing. For most patients, genomic DNA was subjected to high-throughput TCR-beta CDR3 sequencing by Adaptive Biotechnologies. Under the source paper's analysis protocol: Adaptive's ImmunoSEQ software was the source of the TCR sequencing data for roughly 19 patients, while a few other patients were processed with MiXCR and VDJtools. To correct CD4 versus CD8 sorting errors, any sequence found in both subsets at a frequency ratio below 5:1 was removed. CDR3 nucleotide sequences shared between donor and recipient were removed because their origin could not be assigned. At least 2-fold expansion over unstimulated cells and a minimum CFSE-low frequency of 0.002% (template counts) or 0.001% (read counts) were required for clones to be classified as alloreactive. Clones were considered mappable if detected in sequenced pre-transplant spleen, lymph node, or MLR CFSE-low populations of the donor or recipient. Cumulative frequency of alloreactive clones was calculated as a percentage of all sequences weighted by copy number. Entries here come from immuneACCESS through TCRdb and include only in-frame sequences with V and J called. Some clones fail to appear in such tables; in the studies checked, an unresolved V gene covers under half of the shortfall, and the cause of the remainder is unknown. V and J calls and clone size are copied from that table; D and trimming were computed from the DNA. Here the sample has 100,000 to 130,000 clones; about 87% occur a single time. Roughly 0.71% of the sample is held by the ten biggest clonotypes.

Reading the label with the study, this specimen's time point is: cells obtained before transplantation from donor or recipient. CD3+CD4+ and CD3+CD8+ populations were FACS-sorted from unstimulated pre-transplant donor and recipient cells taken from spleen or lymph nodes. Note on this clone: Its antigen target is currently unknown. Base quality data are lacking; no much larger clone is found one base away.

The sequence is built from TRBV6-1 and TRBJ2-5; 7 bases in between match TRBD1. This receptor was obtained from a human donor who was the organ donor for an intestinal transplant. This material consisted of unstimulated CD4+ T cells sorted from spleen or lymph node cells, taken before transplant. The base sequence is TGTGCCAGCAGATCCCCGACAGGGAACCAAGAGACCCAGTACTTC. Its protein product is CASRSPTGNQETQYF.